Listed here are 20 T cell receptor beta chains from one sample, sequenced in a study of T cells in localized non-small cell lung cancer. Profiling relied on immunoSEQ multiplex PCR, and the TCRdb table lists in-frame clones only, not all of them. The sample lists about 1,100 clones, under 25% occurring once. Source: normal lung tissue next to the tumor, taken before any cancer treatment. Receptors originate from a female donor over 55 with stage I lung adenocarcinoma.

This clone is medium-sized within its sample. The V call is TRBV11-3, the J call TRBJ2-7; tentative D call: TRBD1 (6 bases). The V and J ends lost 5 bases and 3 bases respectively, with 17 bases between them. The CDR3 is made up of 15 amino acids. The germline gives CDR1 SGHNT, CDR2 YENEEA. The CDR3 reads CASSLGVQGGYEQYF. The CDR3 coding sequence is TGTGCCAGCAGCCTAGGGGTACAGGGTGGCTACGAGCAGTACTTC.

This clone has only a few counts. The V gene is TRBV28, the J gene TRBJ2-3; maybe TRBD2 (5 bases). V gave up 5 bases and J gave up 3 bases, with 15 bases separating them. Germline CDR1 MDHEN, CDR2 SYDVKM. The length of the CDR3 is 15 residues. The CDR3 region has the DNA TGTGCCAGCAGTCCCGGACTCGTAACTACAGATACGCAGTATTTT. Protein: CASSPGLVTTDTQYF.

The chain recombines TRBV6-8 with TRBJ1-1; 7 positions match TRBD1. V dropped 10 bases and J dropped 1; count of bases not matched to a gene: 9. Germline values: CDR1 MNHGY, CDR2 SAAAGT. This CDR3 has 14 amino acids. CDR3 residues: CAISRTGRNTEAFF. DNA of the CDR3: TGTGCCATCAGCCGGACAGGTCGGAACACTGAAGCTTTCTTT.

This clone was seen more than once but under ten times. The chain combines TRBV5-1 with TRBJ2-4; a possible D gene is TRBD2 (6 bases). Germline CDR1 and CDR2: SGHRS and YFSETQ. Trimming removed 4 bases from V and 0 bases from J, with 8 bases in between. This CDR3 has 14 amino acids. The CDR3 protein is CASSRDLAKNIQYF. The CDR3 region has the DNA TGCGCCAGCAGCCGGGACTTAGCCAAAAACATTCAGTACTTC.

V gene TRBV11-3 combines with J gene TRBJ1-5; D is possibly TRBD1 (6 bases). Germline V CDR1 and CDR2: SGHNT, YENEEA. The CDR3 loop spans 15 amino acids. Trimming stripped 6 bases from V and 4 bases from J, with 16 bases between. CDR3 region: CASSPRGGGNQPQHF. The DNA of the CDR3 is TGTGCCAGCAGTCCACGGGGGGGCGGGAATCAGCCCCAGCATTTT.

The V call is TRBV4-1, the J call TRBJ2-5, with 13 bases aligning to TRBD2. With 5 bases clipped from V and 2 bases from J, the junction kept 5 bases outside the gene matches. CDR1 and CDR2 (germline): MGHRA, YSYEKL. The CDR3 runs 16 residues. CDR3 nucleotide sequence: TGCGCCAGCAGCGGCGGGACTAGCGGGGATCAAGAGACCCAGTACTTC. Translated, it gives CASSGGTSGDQETQYF.

The chain links TRBV9 to TRBJ1-5, with D tentatively TRBD1 (5 bases). The CDR3 spans 15 residues. Germline V lookup: CDR1 SGDLS, CDR2 YYNGEE. Trimming took off 5 bases at V and 0 bases at J, with 12 bases between the two ends. CDR3 nucleotides: TGTGCCAGCAGTGTACAGGAGTATAGCAATCAGCCCCAGCATTTT. Residues: CASSVQEYSNQPQHF.

This clone is medium-sized (0.01 to 0.1%) within its sample. The chain combines TRBV7-2 with TRBJ2-5, with 10 bases fitting TRBD1. Unmatched junction bases numbered 4, after V lost 5 bases and J lost 7 bases. Germline CDR1 and CDR2: SGHTA and FQGNSA. This CDR3 has 13 amino acids. This chain's CDR3 is CASSGTGDGTQYF. The CDR3 DNA reads as TGTGCCAGCAGCGGGACAGGGGATGGGACCCAGTACTTC.

The genes are TRBV9 and TRBJ2-7; D is undetermined. Trimming cost V 6 bases and J 3 bases, with 10 bases left between them. The CDR3 has 12 amino acids. The germline CDR1 and CDR2 sequences are SGDLS and YYNGEE. CDR3 DNA: TGTGCCAGCAAGGTAGCTGGCTACGAGCAGTACTTC. It codes for CASKVAGYEQYF. Full variable domain (rest looked up from reference TRBV9 and TRBJ2-7): DSGVTQTPKHLITATGQRVTLRCSPRSGDLSVYWYQQSLDQGLQFLIQYYNGEERAKGNILERFSAQQFPDLHSELNLSSLELGDSALYFCASKVAGYEQYFGPGTRLTVT.

This clone occurred a few times. The same CDR3 arises from other DNA sequences in this sample as well. The chain carries TRBV9 and TRBJ1-1, with 8 bases fitting TRBD1. The J segment lost 5 bases and the V segment lost 1 base, leaving 7 bases of the junction unmatched. The CDR3 consists of 15 residues. Looked up from germline, CDR1 is SGDLS and CDR2 is YYNGEE. In DNA form, the CDR3 reads TGTGCCAGCAGCGTAACGCCAGGGGGCAGGACTGAAGCTTTCTTT. Translation: CASSVTPGGRTEAFF. Variable domain in full (rest from reference TRBV9 and TRBJ1-1): DSGVTQTPKHLITATGQRVTLRCSPRSGDLSVYWYQQSLDQGLQFLIQYYNGEERAKGNILERFSAQQFPDLHSELNLSSLELGDSALYFCASSVTPGGRTEAFFGQGTRLTVV.

To note about this clone: One end of the junction is discordant with germline, which a read error may explain. This chain links TRBV6-8 with TRBJ2-7; D is tentatively TRBD1 or TRBD2 (5 bases each). The CDR3 consists of 13 residues. Germline CDR1 MNHGY, CDR2 SAAAGT. The CDR3 DNA follows: TGTGCCATCAGTGTCCGGGACGCTGGGGAGCAGTACTTC. It is translated as CAISVRDAGEQYF.

This chain connects TRBV9 to TRBJ2-2; 8 positions agree with TRBD1. V shed 5 bases and J 7 bases; nucleotides not matched to a gene: 4. Germline lookup yields CDR1 SGDLS and CDR2 YYNGEE. The CDR3 has 13 amino acids. CDR3 sequence (DNA): TGTGCCAGCAGACAGGGGGATAACGGGGAGCTGTTTTTT. It is translated as CASRQGDNGELFF.

The chain joins TRBV6-8 to TRBJ2-1; TRBD2 matches 8 bases. CDR1 and CDR2 from the germline V gene are MNHGY and SAAAGT. V was pared by 5 bases and J by 0 bases, with 6 bases of the junction left unmatched. The CDR3 consists of 16 residues. DNA for the CDR3: TGTGCCAGCAGTATAGGGCTAGCGGGCTCCTACAATGAGCAGTTCTTC. It translates to CASSIGLAGSYNEQFF.

On this clone itself: The sample carries other DNA sequences with the same CDR3. The chain links TRBV12-5 to TRBJ1-2; no definite D call. The CDR3 contains 12 residues. CDR1 and CDR2 (germline): LGHNT, FRNRAP. The chain's CDR3 is CATSTDNYGYTF. The DNA of the CDR3 is TGTGCCACGTCAACAGATAACTATGGCTACACCTTC. Looking up the rest from reference TRBV12-5 and TRBJ1-2 gives the full variable domain: DARVTQTPRHKVTEMGQEVTMRCQPILGHNTVFWYRQTMMQGLELLAYFRNRAPLDDSGMPKDRFSAEMPDATLATLKIQPSEPRDSAVYFCATSTDNYGYTFGSGTRLTVV.

V usage is TRBV14 and J usage is TRBJ2-5; D remains ambiguous. The CDR3 runs 11 residues. V was trimmed by 1 base and J by 4 bases, leaving 1 base between them. Germline V CDR1 and CDR2: SGHDN, FVKESK. The CDR3 is CASSQAETQYF. The CDR3 DNA reads TGTGCCAGCAGCCAAGCAGAGACCCAGTACTTC.

This clone was counted once. This chain joins TRBV5-1 and TRBJ2-3; 8 bases map to TRBD2. This CDR3 contains 14 residues. With V trimmed by 2 bases and J by 5 bases, 4 bases remained unmatched. CDR1 is SGHRS, CDR2 YFSETQ, per germline. CDR3 in amino acids: CASSLLAERDTQYF. DNA for the CDR3: TGCGCCAGCAGCTTACTAGCGGAGAGAGATACGCAGTATTTT.

The rearrangement links TRBV6-8 to TRBJ1-5; D may be TRBD1 (6 bases). The CDR3 is made up of 13 amino acids. CDR1 MNHGY and CDR2 SAAAGT come from the germline V gene. The ends were cut back, 8 bases at V and 3 bases at J, with 11 bases in the middle. The chain's CDR3 is CASVGGNNQPQHF. CDR3 in DNA: TGTGCCAGCGTAGGGGGGAACAATCAGCCCCAGCATTTT.

This clone was detected only a few times. The V gene is TRBV28, the J gene TRBJ1-1; D possibly corresponds to TRBD1 (6 bases). Germline V CDR1 and CDR2: MDHEN, SYDVKM. This CDR3 has 14 amino acids. The V gene lost 2 bases and the J gene lost 3 bases, with 10 bases spanning the gap. The CDR3 here is CASSLGGLDTEAFF. CDR3 nucleotide sequence: TGTGCCAGCAGTTTAGGGGGGCTGGACACTGAAGCTTTCTTT.

This clone is labeled large. The chain employs TRBV6-8 and TRBJ2-2, with D perhaps matching TRBD1 (6 bases). Germline V gene data show CDR1 as MNHGY and CDR2 as SAAAGT. The CDR3 is 18 residues long. V lost 0 bases and J lost 0, with 14 bases in between. CDR3 region: CASSYSIGGRSNTGELFF. The CDR3 DNA follows: TGTGCCAGCAGTTACTCGATTGGGGGCAGGTCGAACACCGGGGAGCTGTTTTTT.

The chain is built from TRBV15 and TRBJ1-3; D is undetermined. The CDR3 contains 17 residues. V was cut by 2 bases and J by 0 bases, with 14 bases left in between. Germline V gene sequence: CDR1 LNHNV, CDR2 YYDKDF (reference sequence). The CDR3 here is CATSRSGVPSSGNTIYF. Written as DNA, the CDR3 is TGTGCCACCAGCAGAAGTGGGGTCCCCAGCTCTGGAAACACCATATATTTT.